This T cell receptor beta chain was observed in a study of CD8 T cells in Susac syndrome. Between the trimmed V and J ends, which lost 4 bases and 0 bases, there was a span of 11 bases. Germline V gene lookup returns CDR1 SQVTM and CDR2 ANQGSEA. This CDR3 spans 14 amino acids. Random hexamers primed reverse transcription of roughly 0.45 to 1 ug RNA. MiXCR was run by TCRdb on the immunoSEQ multiplex PCR reads, yielding one entry per CDR3 protein. The table includes 85,000 to 90,000 distinct CDR3 sequences, over 80% detected once. This chain uses TRBV29-1 with TRBJ2-3; D remains unclear. The sequenced sample consisted of CD8+ T cells from PBMCs. This receptor was identified in a human donor in good health. The CDR3 DNA reads as TGCAGCGTTGTGTCGCCAGTTAGCACAGATACGCAGTATTTT. Protein sequence: CSVVSPVSTDTQYF.